Each of the 3 T cell receptor beta chains below was sequenced from the same sample in a study of cytomegalovirus exposure and HLA in healthy donors. Libraries were prepared by immunoSEQ multiplex PCR; TCRdb keeps only in-frame clonotypes and omits some of them. Altogether 60,000 to 75,000 clones are present, over 90% being singletons, with the ten largest covering around 7%. Sequenced input: PBMCs. These receptors came from a young woman in good health and CMV-seropositive.

This sequence joins TRBV28 and TRBJ2-2; 10 bases map to TRBD2. Germline lookup yields CDR1 MDHEN and CDR2 SYDVKM. The CDR3 has 15 amino acids. The V and J ends lost 8 bases and 4 bases, in that order; junction bases with no gene match: 7. CDR3 in amino acids: CASLLAGEGTGELFF. Written as DNA, the CDR3 is TGTGCCAGCTTGCTAGCGGGAGAGGGCACCGGGGAGCTGTTTTTT.

The chain combines TRBV7-9 with TRBJ2-7; perhaps TRBD2 as D (5 bases). Germline values: CDR1 SEHNR, CDR2 FQNEAQ (reference sequence). V lost 5 bases and J 4 bases, leaving 15 bases between the germline ends. CDR3 size: 14 residues. The CDR3 loop reads CASSPTGKRYEQYF. CDR3 bases: TGTGCCAGCAGCCCGACGGGAAAACGTTACGAGCAGTACTTC.

This sequence joins TRBV19 and TRBJ1-5, with D maybe TRBD1 (5 bases). Trimming cost V 5 bases and J 2 bases, with 10 bases left between them. Germline V gene sequence: CDR1 LNHDA, CDR2 SQIVND (reference sequence). This CDR3 contains 14 residues. The CDR3: CASSRTRGNQPQHF. The CDR3, as DNA: TGTGCCAGTAGTCGGACCAGGGGCAATCAGCCCCAGCATTTT. Full variable domain (missing parts from reference TRBV19 and TRBJ1-5): DGGITQSPKYLFRKEGQNVTLSCEQNLNHDAMYWYRQDPGQGLRLIYYSQIVNDFQKGDIAEGYSVSREKKESFPLTVTSAQKNPTAFYLCASSRTRGNQPQHFGDGTRLSIL.